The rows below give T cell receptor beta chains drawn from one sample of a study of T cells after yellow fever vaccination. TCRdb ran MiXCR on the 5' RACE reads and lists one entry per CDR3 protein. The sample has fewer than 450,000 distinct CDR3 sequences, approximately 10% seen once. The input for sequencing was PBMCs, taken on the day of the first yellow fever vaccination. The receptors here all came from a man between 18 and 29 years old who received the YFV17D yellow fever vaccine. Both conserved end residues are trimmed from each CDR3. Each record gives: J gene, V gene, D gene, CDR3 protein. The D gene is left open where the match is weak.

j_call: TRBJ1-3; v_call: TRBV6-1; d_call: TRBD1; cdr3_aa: ASQQGLGGNTIY
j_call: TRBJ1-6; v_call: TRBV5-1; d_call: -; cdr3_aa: ASSLVSFYNSPLH
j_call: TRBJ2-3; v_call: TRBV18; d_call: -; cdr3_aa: ASSPRGSTDTQY
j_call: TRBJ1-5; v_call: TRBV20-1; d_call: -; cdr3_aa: SASRDGNQPQH
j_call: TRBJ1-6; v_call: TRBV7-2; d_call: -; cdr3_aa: ASSFSGKSPLH
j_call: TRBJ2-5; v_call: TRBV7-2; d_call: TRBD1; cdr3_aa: ASRRQGNSETQY
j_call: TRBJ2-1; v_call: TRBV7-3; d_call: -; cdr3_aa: ASRMGPYYEQF
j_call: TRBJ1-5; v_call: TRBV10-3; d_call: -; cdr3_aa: AISGAGGSNQPQH
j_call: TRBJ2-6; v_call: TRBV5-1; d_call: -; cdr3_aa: ASSSGRSEANVLT
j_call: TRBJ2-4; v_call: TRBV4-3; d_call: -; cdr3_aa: ASRPGLDIQY
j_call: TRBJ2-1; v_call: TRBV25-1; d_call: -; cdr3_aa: ASSDQPDDQSNEQF
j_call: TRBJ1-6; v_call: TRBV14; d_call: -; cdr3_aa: ASSQVDSYSPLH
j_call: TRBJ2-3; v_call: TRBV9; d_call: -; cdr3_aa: ASSVDIGPGTDTQY
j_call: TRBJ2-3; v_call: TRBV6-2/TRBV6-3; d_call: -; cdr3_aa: ASSLGYGGLDTQY
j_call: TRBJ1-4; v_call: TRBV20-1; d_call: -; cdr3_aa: SAREGKFNEKLF
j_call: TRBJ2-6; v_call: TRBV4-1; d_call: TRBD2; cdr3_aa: ASSQAGSSGFPGANVLT
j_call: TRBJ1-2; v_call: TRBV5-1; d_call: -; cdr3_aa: ASSLVAEGGYT
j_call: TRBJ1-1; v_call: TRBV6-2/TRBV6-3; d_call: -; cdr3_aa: ASHLSGANTEAF
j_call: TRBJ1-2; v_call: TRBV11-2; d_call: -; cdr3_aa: ASSKGGGYGYT
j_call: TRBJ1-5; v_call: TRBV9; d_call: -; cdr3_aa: ASSPQGGRNQPQH
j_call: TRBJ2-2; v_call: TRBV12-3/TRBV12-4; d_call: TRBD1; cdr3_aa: ASSGPGQGRNTGELF
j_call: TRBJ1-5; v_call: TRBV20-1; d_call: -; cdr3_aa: SAREPTGGWNQPQH
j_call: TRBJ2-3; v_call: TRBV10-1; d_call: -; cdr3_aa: ASSEPGYSTDTQY
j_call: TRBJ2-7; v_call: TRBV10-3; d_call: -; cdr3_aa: AISGGLSYEQY
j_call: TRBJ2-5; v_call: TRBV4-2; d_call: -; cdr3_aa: ASSRVDPGETQY
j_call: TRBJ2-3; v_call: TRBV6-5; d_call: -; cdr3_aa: ASSYFSLGDTQY
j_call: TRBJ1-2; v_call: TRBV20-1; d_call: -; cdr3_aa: SASSGPSLYGYT
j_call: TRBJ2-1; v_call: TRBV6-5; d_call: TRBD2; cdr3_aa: ASSYGLSGGDNEQF
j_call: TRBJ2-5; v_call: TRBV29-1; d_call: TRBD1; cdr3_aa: SVEGTNRGETQY
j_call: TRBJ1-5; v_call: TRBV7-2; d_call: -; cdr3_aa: ASRLTVNRGQPQR
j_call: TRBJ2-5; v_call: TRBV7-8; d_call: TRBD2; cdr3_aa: ASSFRWRGATSAETQY
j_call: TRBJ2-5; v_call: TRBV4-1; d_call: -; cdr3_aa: ASSQSMGRPQETQY
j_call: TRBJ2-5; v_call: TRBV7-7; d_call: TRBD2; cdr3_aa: ASSPSGSEETQY
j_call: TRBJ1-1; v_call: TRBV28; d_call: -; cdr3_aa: ASGENGRSEAF
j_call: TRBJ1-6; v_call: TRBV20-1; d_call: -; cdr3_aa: SARDGQTDYSPLH
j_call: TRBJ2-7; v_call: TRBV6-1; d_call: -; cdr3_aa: ASSESSYEQY
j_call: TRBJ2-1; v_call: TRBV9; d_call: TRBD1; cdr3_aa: ASSAWGQEYNEQF
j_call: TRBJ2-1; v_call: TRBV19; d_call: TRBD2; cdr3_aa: ASSGREGNNEQF
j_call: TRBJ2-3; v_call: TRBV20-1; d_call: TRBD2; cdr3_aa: SARPPGTSGGATDTQY
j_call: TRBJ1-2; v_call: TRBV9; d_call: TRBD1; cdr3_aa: ASSARQGSYYGYT
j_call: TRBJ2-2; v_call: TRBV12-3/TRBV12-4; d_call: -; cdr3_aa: ASSPPTLAFSGELF
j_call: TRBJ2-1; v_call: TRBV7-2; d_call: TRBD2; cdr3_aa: ATRSQVAGGGEQF
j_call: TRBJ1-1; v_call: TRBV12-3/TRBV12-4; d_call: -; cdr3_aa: ASSPDWGYAEAF
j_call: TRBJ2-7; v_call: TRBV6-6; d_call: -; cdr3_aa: ASRNADSEQY